Shown below are 20 T cell receptor beta chains from a single sample sequenced in a study of shared clonotypes between healthy human individuals. Clones were sequenced by immunoSEQ multiplex PCR, and TCRdb holds only the in-frame ones, with some missing. The data contain 2 million or so clones, 95% of them singletons. Sequencing used naive CD4+ T cells sorted from blood. Described subset: CD45RA+ positively selected. The receptor set was obtained from a man aged 18 to 30 in good health.

J is TRBJ2-3 and V is TRBV7-9; TRBD2 might be the D (6 bases). Germline assignment: CDR1 SEHNR and CDR2 FQNEAQ (reference sequence). Trimming cost V 0 bases and J 2 bases, with 15 bases left between them. The CDR3 contains 17 residues. The CDR3 sequence: CASSLALGGYSTDTQYF. CDR3 DNA sequence: TGTGCCAGCAGCTTAGCGCTCGGGGGTTATTCCACAGATACGCAGTATTTT.

Written as DNA, the CDR3 is TGTGCCAGCAGTTACTCGTCGCAGGGGGCACCCTACGAGCAGTACTTC. Translating gives CASSYSSQGAPYEQYF. The gene calls are TRBV6-5 and TRBJ2-7, with TRBD1 identical over 8 bases. Unmatched junction bases numbered 6, after V lost 0 bases and J lost 2 bases. Per the germline V gene, CDR1 is MNHEY and CDR2 is SVGAGI. The CDR3 runs to 16 residues.

V usage is TRBV5-4 and J usage is TRBJ1-6, with TRBD1 matching over 7 bases. Germline CDR1 and CDR2: SGHNT and YYREEE (reference sequence). This CDR3 has 16 residues. The junction had 8 bases not matched to a gene; V was cut back by 0 bases and J by 8 bases. CDR3 coding DNA: TGTGCCAGCAGCTTGGCGAAGACAGGGAGCCATTCACCCCTCCACTTT. Its protein product is CASSLAKTGSHSPLHF.

The rearrangement joins TRBV28 to TRBJ1-1; D gene ambiguous. This CDR3 is built from 11 residues. The germline V and J ends were trimmed by 10 bases and 3 bases, with 9 bases remaining between them. In germline, CDR1 is MDHEN, CDR2 SYDVKM. The CDR3 nucleotides are TGTGCCACCCTGACGGACACTGAAGCTTTCTTT. Translated, it gives CATLTDTEAFF. The entire variable domain, with the rest obtained from reference TRBV28 and TRBJ1-1, is as follows: DVKVTQSSRYLVKRTGEKVFLECVQDMDHENMFWYRQDPGLGLRLIYFSYDVKMKEKGDIPEGYSVSREKKERFSLILESASTNQTSMYLCATLTDTEAFFGQGTRLTVV.

This chain joins TRBV2 and TRBJ2-5, with D unresolved. Trimming removed 3 bases from V and 10 bases from J, with 15 bases in between. The CDR3 extends over 13 amino acids. Germline CDR1 reads SNHLY; CDR2 reads FYNNEI. The CDR3 nucleotides read TGTGCCAGCAGTGAGGACCGCAGTCAAGGCCAGTACTTC. Its protein is CASSEDRSQGQYF.

The chain joins TRBV2 to TRBJ1-6; 10 positions agree with TRBD1. The CDR3 runs to 15 residues. The V and J ends lost 6 bases and 5 bases, in that order; junction bases with no gene match: 4. The germline V gene has CDR1 SNHLY and CDR2 FYNNEI. Here the CDR3 reads CASRGQGKNNSPLHF. CDR3 DNA sequence: TGTGCCAGCAGGGGACAGGGGAAAAATAATTCACCCCTCCACTTT.

This chain uses TRBV7-3 with TRBJ1-3; the D gene is possibly TRBD1 (5 bases). Trimming removed 4 bases at V and 0 bases at J, with 10 bases between. The CDR3 sequence is 15 residues long. Germline V gene lookup returns CDR1 SGHTA and CDR2 FQGTGA. In DNA, the CDR3 is TGTGCCAGCAGCTCCGACAGCTCCTCTGGAAACACCATATATTTT. It specifies CASSSDSSSGNTIYF.

The V call is TRBV7-9, the J call TRBJ1-1; TRBD1 matches at 9 bases. The CDR3 consists of 14 residues. The J segment lost 6 bases and the V segment lost 5 bases, leaving 7 bases of the junction unmatched. CDR1 is SEHNR, CDR2 FQNEAQ, per germline (reference sequence). The CDR3 DNA sequence: TGTGCCAGCAGCCGTGGACAGGGGAGACCTGAAGCTTTCTTT. Protein: CASSRGQGRPEAFF.

The chain carries TRBV28 and TRBJ1-4, with D possibly matching TRBD1 (5 bases). CDR3 length: 15 amino acids. V lost 3 bases, J lost 4 bases, and 12 bases lay in between. Germline CDR1 reads MDHEN; CDR2 reads SYDVKM. CDR3 sequence: CASSFEGKGNEKLFF. CDR3 nucleotide sequence: TGTGCCAGCAGTTTTGAGGGGAAGGGTAATGAAAAACTGTTTTTT.

The J gene is TRBJ2-1, the V gene TRBV30; TRBD1 agrees at 7 bases. Losses at the gene ends were 5 bases for V and 2 bases for J; bases not matched to a gene: 6. Germline values: CDR1 GTSNPN, CDR2 SVGIG (reference sequence). CDR3 length: 14 amino acids. The CDR3 DNA reads as TGTGCCTGGTCCTCCGGGACAGCCTACAATGAGCAGTTCTTC. This sequence encodes CAWSSGTAYNEQFF.

Only a few counts were recorded for this clone. The chain uses TRBV28 and TRBJ2-1; 7 nucleotides agree with TRBD2. Germline V gives CDR1 MDHEN, CDR2 SYDVKM. The length of the CDR3 is 16 residues. The ends lost 6 bases at V and 3 bases at J; junction bases unmatched: 11. CDR3 amino acids: CASSDPSGGSYNEQFF. In DNA, the CDR3 is TGTGCCAGCAGCGACCCCAGTGGCGGGAGCTACAATGAGCAGTTCTTC.

The chain links TRBV10-3 to TRBJ2-5; D gene uncertain. CDR3 length: 13 residues. V shed 0 bases and J shed 9 bases, with 11 bases lying between them. Germline V gives CDR1 ENHRY, CDR2 SYGVKD. The CDR3 spells CAISESQVAAQYF. The CDR3 bases are TGTGCCATCAGTGAGTCTCAGGTGGCGGCCCAGTACTTC.

The rearrangement uses TRBV7-9 and TRBJ2-3; the match to TRBD1 covers 7 bases. CDR3 length: 14 amino acids. Per the germline V gene, CDR1 is SEHNR and CDR2 is FQNEAQ (reference sequence). Unmatched junction bases numbered 8, after V lost 5 bases and J lost 6 bases. CDR3 protein: CASSTDRVLDTQYF. CDR3 coding DNA: TGTGCCAGCAGCACCGACAGGGTATTGGATACGCAGTATTTT.

This clone has only one observation. The DNA of the CDR3 is TGTGCCAGCAGTTTCGGTCAGGACGGAGAGACCCAGTACTTC. Protein product: CASSFGQDGETQYF. The gene calls are TRBV27 and TRBJ2-5; no firm D call. Per germline, CDR1 MNHEY and CDR2 SMNVEV (reference sequence). With 3 bases removed from V and 4 bases from J, the gap between germline ends came to 12 bases. The CDR3 is 14 residues long.

The gene calls are TRBV29-1 and TRBJ2-5; perhaps D is TRBD1 or TRBD2 (5 bases each). Germline CDR1 reads SQVTM; CDR2 reads ANQGSEA. V was cut by 1 base and J by 2 bases, with 17 bases left in between. The CDR3 length is 16 residues. The CDR3 nucleotides read TGCAGCGTTGAAGGGGGGAACCCCGGGTGGCAAGAGACCCAGTACTTC. Translation: CSVEGGNPGWQETQYF.

The chain links TRBV4-1 to TRBJ2-5; a possible D gene is TRBD2 (6 bases). Deletions cut 1 base from V and 0 bases from J, with 21 bases between. In germline, CDR1 is MGHRA, CDR2 YSYEKL. The CDR3 contains 19 residues. The CDR3 is CASSQVLAKSTSNQETQYF. The CDR3 DNA reads as TGCGCCAGCAGCCAAGTTTTGGCCAAATCCACTAGCAACCAAGAGACCCAGTACTTC.

The V and J genes are TRBV30 and TRBJ1-3; no clear D. The germline V gene has CDR1 GTSNPN and CDR2 SVGIG (reference sequence). There are 12 residues in the CDR3. The ends were cut back, 0 bases at V and 12 bases at J, with 12 bases in the middle. In DNA form, the CDR3 reads TGTGCCTGGAGTGTACTAGGAAAAAACATATATTTT. Amino acids: CAWSVLGKNIYF.

The CDR3 reads CASSIDPPGQPNSPLHF. The CDR3 coding sequence is TGTGCCAGTAGTATAGATCCCCCGGGACAGCCTAATTCACCCCTCCACTTT. This sequence joins TRBV19 and TRBJ1-6; TRBD1 agrees at 7 bases. Germline V gene lookup returns CDR1 LNHDA and CDR2 SQIVND (reference sequence). V lost 0 bases and J lost 6; bases outside the gene matches: 8. The CDR3 contains 17 residues. The complete variable domain, with remaining parts taken from reference TRBV19 and TRBJ1-6, reads DGGITQSPKYLFRKEGQNVTLSCEQNLNHDAMYWYRQDPGQGLRLIYYSQIVNDFQKGDIAEGYSVSREKKESFPLTVTSAQKNPTAFYLCASSIDPPGQPNSPLHFGNGTRLTVT.

The chain links TRBV10-3 to TRBJ2-7, with 11 bases identical to TRBD1. CDR3 length equals 16 residues. Germline V gene lookup returns CDR1 ENHRY and CDR2 SYGVKD. V lost 0 bases to trimming and J lost 6 bases; unmatched junction nucleotides: 7. CDR3 nucleotide sequence: TGTGCCATCAGTGAGTCTAATTGGGGACAGGGGGGCGAGCAGTACTTC. This sequence encodes CAISESNWGQGGEQYF.

The chain joins TRBV13 to TRBJ2-3; D remains unclear. CDR3 length equals 15 residues. Germline-derived CDR1 and CDR2 are PRHDT and FYEKMQ (reference sequence). V was clipped by 2 bases and J by 2 bases, with 11 bases between them. CDR3 sequence (DNA): TGTGCCAGCAGCTTATTGTCCGCGGCCACAGATACGCAGTATTTT. Protein sequence: CASSLLSAATDTQYF.